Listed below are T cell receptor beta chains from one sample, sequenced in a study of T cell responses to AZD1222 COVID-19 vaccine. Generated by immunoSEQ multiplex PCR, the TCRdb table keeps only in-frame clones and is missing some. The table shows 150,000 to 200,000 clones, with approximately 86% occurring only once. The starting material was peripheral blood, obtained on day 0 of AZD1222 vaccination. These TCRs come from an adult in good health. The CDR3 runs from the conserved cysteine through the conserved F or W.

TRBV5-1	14	CASSPGQVSYEQYF
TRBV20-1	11	CSAWGTETQYF
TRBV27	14	CASSTSSSYNEQFF
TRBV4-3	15	CASSQVGWRAAEQFF
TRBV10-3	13	CAMAPGENTEAFF
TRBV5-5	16	CASSRRHWTKEETQYF
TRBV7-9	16	CASSSRDRKLRDTQYF
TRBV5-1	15	CASSLVGGAGSTQYF
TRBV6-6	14	CASSGQGANEKLFF
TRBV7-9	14	CASSLGGQGYEQYF
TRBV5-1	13	CASNAGEDTEAFF
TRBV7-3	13	CASSPDTGVGYTF
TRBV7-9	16	CASSPTGGFQTYGYTF
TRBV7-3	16	CASSENGYRGAHEQYF
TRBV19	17	CASSPWTVLPSNQPQHF
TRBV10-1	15	CASSGTSSYTGELFF
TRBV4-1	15	CASSAPGTANQPQHF
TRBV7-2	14	CASSFLDRSYGYTF
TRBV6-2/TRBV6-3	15	CASSYGFGNTGELFF
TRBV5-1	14	CASSLLTGIHEQFF
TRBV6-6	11	CASSYSIVSFF
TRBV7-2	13	CASSLNYGRGYTF
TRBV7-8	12	CASRRFNTEAFF
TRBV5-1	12	CASSPPGTEAFF
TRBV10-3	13	CAISDTGFTEAFF
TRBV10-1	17	CASSEGRGPPLDSPLHF